Listed below are T cell receptor beta chains from one sample, sequenced in a study of blood T cell repertoires in COVID-19. Sequenced by immunoSEQ multiplex PCR; TCRdb stores in-frame clones only, minus some. Of 390,000 or so clones listed, roughly 90% were seen once; the top ten hold 1.4%. Input material: peripheral blood. The receptors were sampled from a woman aged 25 to 45 with active or convalescent COVID-19. Each CDR3 is given with its conserved first and last residue. The D gene is left open where the match is weak. A clone size is listed for some rows: how often the clone was seen (once, few, many), or a class if it is expanded.

TRBV2	NA	TRBJ2-2	TRBD1	CASSSRTGSTGELFF	TGTGCCAGCAGTTCCCGGACAGGGAGCACCGGGGAGCTGTTTTTT
TRBV7-8	NA	TRBJ2-4	NA	CASSSDPRDIQYF	TGTGCCAGCAGCTCCGACCCGCGGGACATTCAGTACTTC
TRBV5-1	NA	TRBJ1-3	NA	CASSLVQGSGNTIYF	TGCGCCAGCAGCTTGGTACAGGGCTCTGGAAACACCATATATTTT
TRBV5-4	NA	TRBJ2-7	NA	CASSYGETYEQYF	TGTGCCAGCAGCTATGGAGAGACCTACGAGCAGTACTTC
TRBV7-8	NA	TRBJ2-5	TRBD1	CASSLAGTEYLQYF	TGTGCCAGCAGCTTAGCAGGGACAGAGTATCTACAGTACTTC
TRBV5-8	NA	TRBJ1-1	NA	CASSGGVGGTEAFF	TGTGCCAGCAGCGGAGGGGTGGGTGGCACTGAAGCTTTCTTT
TRBV14	NA	TRBJ2-1	TRBD2	CASKGIAGVSEQFF	TGTGCCAGCAAGGGGATAGCGGGAGTTTCTGAGCAGTTCTTC
TRBV9	NA	TRBJ1-1	NA	CASKEGLTNTEAFF	TGTGCCAGCAAGGAGGGACTCACGAACACTGAAGCTTTCTTT
TRBV5-6	NA	TRBJ2-6	NA	CASSRGLLSSGANVLTF	TGTGCCAGCAGCCGGGGACTCCTTAGCTCTGGGGCCAACGTCCTGACTTTC
TRBV30	NA	TRBJ1-1	TRBD1	CAWETGGMNTEAFF	TGTGCCTGGGAGACAGGGGGTATGAACACTGAAGCTTTCTTT
TRBV11-2	NA	TRBJ1-6	NA	CASSYWTGIYNSPLHF	TGTGCCAGCAGTTATTGGACTGGAATTTATAATTCACCCCTCCACTTT
TRBV9	NA	TRBJ2-1	TRBD2	CASSVEGTSVYNEQFF	TGTGCCAGCAGCGTAGAGGGGACTAGCGTCTACAATGAGCAGTTCTTC
TRBV5-1	NA	TRBJ1-1	TRBD1	CASSSGRTGVTEAFF	TGCGCCAGCAGTTCGGGTCGGACAGGGGTAACTGAAGCTTTCTTT
TRBV3-1/TRBV3-2	NA	TRBJ2-3	NA	CASSHLGRGSTDTQYF	TGTGCCAGCAGCCACCTAGGTCGGGGGAGCACAGATACGCAGTATTTT
TRBV2	NA	TRBJ1-2	NA	CASSQQEDYGYTF	TGTGCCAGCAGTCAGCAGGAGGACTATGGCTACACCTTC
TRBV27	once	TRBJ2-7	NA	CASSPPVSYEQYF	TGTGCCAGCAGTCCCCCGGTCTCCTACGAGCAGTACTTC
TRBV6-5	once	TRBJ2-7	NA	CASSPGGPLGYEQYF	TGTGCCAGCAGCCCCGGGGGTCCCCTTGGGTACGAGCAGTACTTC
TRBV10-3	NA	TRBJ2-1	NA	CAISLETDRNEQFF	TGTGCCATCAGTCTAGAGACAGACCGCAATGAGCAGTTCTTC
TRBV18	NA	TRBJ2-7	NA	CASSSLSSYEQYF	TGTGCCAGCTCATCCCTCAGCTCCTACGAGCAGTACTTC
TRBV3-1/TRBV3-2	once	TRBJ2-7	TRBD2	CASSQLQVSGSLTGEQYF	TGTGCCAGCAGCCAACTTCAAGTTAGCGGGAGCCTGACGGGCGAGCAGTACTTC
TRBV19	NA	TRBJ1-1	TRBD1	CASSIERQGAKTEAFF	TGTGCCAGTAGTATAGAACGACAGGGGGCAAAGACTGAAGCTTTCTTT
TRBV5-8	NA	TRBJ2-3	TRBD1	CASSLRTGTGDTQYF	TGTGCCAGCAGCCTACGGACAGGGACAGGAGATACGCAGTATTTT
TRBV2	few	TRBJ2-7	NA	CASKAGVSYEQYF	TGTGCCAGCAAGGCAGGGGTCTCCTACGAGCAGTACTTC
TRBV9	NA	TRBJ1-1	NA	CASSPSGGGVEAFF	TGTGCCAGCAGCCCCTCGGGGGGAGGGGTTGAAGCTTTCTTT
TRBV14	NA	TRBJ2-1	TRBD2	CASSQDQAGGGEQFF	TGTGCCAGCAGCCAAGATCAAGCGGGAGGGGGTGAGCAGTTCTTC
TRBV28	NA	TRBJ2-1	TRBD2	CASSLAGYVYEQFF	TGTGCCAGCAGTCTAGCGGGCTATGTATATGAGCAGTTCTTC
TRBV5-4	NA	TRBJ2-1	NA	CASSLGTQTYNEQFF	TGTGCCAGCAGCTTGGGGACACAAACCTACAATGAGCAGTTCTTC
TRBV19	NA	TRBJ1-2	NA	CASWAASYGYTF	TGTGCCAGTTGGGCTGCGAGCTATGGCTACACCTTC
TRBV5-1	few	TRBJ1-1	NA	CASSLGGSVNTEAFF	TGCGCCAGCAGCTTGGGGGGCAGCGTGAACACTGAAGCTTTCTTT
TRBV5-1	NA	TRBJ2-1	TRBD2	CASTPGGSTHNEQFF	TGCGCCAGCACCCCTGGCGGGAGCACCCACAATGAGCAGTTCTTC
TRBV19	NA	TRBJ2-1	NA	CASRSMGFTGKSNEQFF	TGTGCCAGTAGAAGTATGGGCTTTACGGGAAAGAGCAATGAGCAGTTCTTC
TRBV5-1	NA	TRBJ2-6	TRBD1	CASRWGQTISGANVLTF	TGCGCCAGCAGGTGGGGACAGACAATCTCTGGGGCCAACGTCCTGACTTTC
TRBV4-1	NA	TRBJ2-4	TRBD2	CASSQALAGDSDKNIQYF	TGCGCCAGCAGCCAAGCTCTAGCGGGGGATTCGGACAAAAACATTCAGTACTTC
TRBV10-3	NA	TRBJ2-7	TRBD2	CATRAGGNSYEQYF	TGTGCCACCCGGGCGGGAGGGAATTCCTACGAGCAGTACTTC
TRBV2	NA	TRBJ1-5	NA	CASTLPHRVNNQPQHF	TGTGCCAGCACCCTTCCACACAGGGTCAACAATCAGCCCCAGCATTTT
TRBV5-6	NA	TRBJ2-7	TRBD2	CASSRTSGRLSSYEQYF	TGTGCCAGCAGCCGGACTAGCGGGAGGCTAAGCTCCTACGAGCAGTACTTC
TRBV29-1	few	TRBJ1-2	TRBD1	CSGQGTSNYGYTF	TGCAGCGGACAGGGGACCTCTAACTATGGCTACACCTTC
TRBV20-1	NA	TRBJ1-5	NA	CSASRGENQPQHF	TGCAGTGCTAGTCGGGGGGAAAATCAGCCCCAGCATTTT
TRBV6-6	NA	TRBJ2-7	TRBD1	CASSHPQRQGSLVEQYF	TGTGCCAGCAGTCATCCTCAGAGACAGGGCTCTCTGGTCGAGCAGTACTTC
TRBV7-7	once	TRBJ1-1	NA	CASSSRRIRGNTEAFF	TGTGCCAGCAGCTCGAGGAGGATTCGGGGGAACACTGAAGCTTTCTTT
TRBV11-2	once	TRBJ1-3	TRBD1	CASSLRSSSGTASGNTIYF	TGTGCCAGCAGCTTGCGATCATCGTCCGGGACAGCATCCGGAAACACCATATATTTT
TRBV11-2	NA	TRBJ2-7	NA	CASSLYPEAINYEQYF	TGTGCCAGCAGTTTATACCCTGAGGCGATAAACTACGAGCAGTACTTC
TRBV5-1	NA	TRBJ2-1	TRBD2	CASSLELAGTNEQFF	TGCGCCAGCAGCTTGGAGCTAGCGGGAACAAATGAGCAGTTCTTC
TRBV19	NA	TRBJ1-1	NA	CASEYKGFNTEAFF	TGTGCCAGTGAGTATAAGGGGTTCAACACTGAAGCTTTCTTT
TRBV7-9	NA	TRBJ2-3	NA	CASSLGPRSTDTQYF	TGTGCCAGCAGCTTAGGTCCTAGAAGTACAGATACGCAGTATTTT
TRBV5-1	NA	TRBJ1-2	NA	CASSLATANYGYTF	TGCGCCAGCAGCTTGGCAACAGCTAACTATGGCTACACCTTC
TRBV2	NA	TRBJ1-3	TRBD1	CASQGQGYTIYF	TGTGCCAGCCAAGGACAGGGGTACACCATATATTTT
TRBV19	NA	TRBJ2-7	TRBD2	CASSYSGGLYEQYF	TGTGCCAGTAGCTATAGCGGGGGACTGTACGAGCAGTACTTC
TRBV5-1	NA	TRBJ2-7	NA	CASSPQGIGTYEQYF	TGCGCCAGCAGCCCACAGGGAATCGGGACCTACGAGCAGTACTTC
TRBV27	once	TRBJ1-6	TRBD1	CASRTDREKPVNSPLHF	TGTGCCAGCAGGACGGACAGGGAGAAGCCGGTGAATTCACCCCTCCACTTT
TRBV18	NA	TRBJ1-5	NA	CASSPLAPSNQPQHF	TGTGCCAGCTCACCACTAGCACCAAGCAATCAGCCCCAGCATTTT
TRBV10-3	NA	TRBJ1-3	NA	CAISPTQSSGNTIYF	TGTGCCATCAGTCCTACACAGAGCTCTGGAAACACCATATATTTT
TRBV7-9	NA	TRBJ2-1	NA	CASSHFGGDNEQFF	TGTGCCAGCAGCCATTTCGGGGGTGACAATGAGCAGTTCTTC
TRBV6-5	NA	TRBJ2-7	TRBD1	CASRPGQGLTYKQYF	TGTGCCAGCAGACCGGGACAGGGGCTGACCTACAAGCAGTACTTC
TRBV19	NA	TRBJ1-5	NA	CASSIEAVGNQPQHF	TGTGCCAGTAGTATAGAGGCAGTCGGCAATCAGCCCCAGCATTTT
TRBV5-1	NA	TRBJ1-2	TRBD1	CASSSTGESGYTF	TGCGCCAGCAGCTCCACAGGGGAGTCTGGCTACACCTTC
TRBV10-1	NA	TRBJ2-1	TRBD2	CASSEQDLAGPYNEQFF	TGCGCCAGCAGTGAGCAGGATCTAGCGGGGCCCTACAATGAGCAGTTCTTC